This record looks at one TCR beta chain sequence and its context. Antigen: not known. This record belongs to a study of response to subunit inactivated influenza vaccine. TCRdb used MiXCR to reprocess the RT-PCR reads, holding one entry per CDR3 protein. The sample includes about 540,000 distinct CDR3 sequences, around 15% of them seen just once. Germline CDR1 SGHRS, CDR2 YFSETQ. CDR3 length equals 16 residues. V was shortened by 4 bases and J by 1 base, with 16 bases between the two germline ends. General observations from the study: Authors suggested that a seasonal influenza vaccination recruits few new T cells each time.

This clonotype originated in a man aged 45-65 years who received an inactivated influenza vaccine. J is TRBJ2-3 and V is TRBV5-1; D remains ambiguous. Sequences were derived from PBMCs from blood, sampled roughly 13 days after vaccination. The CDR3 DNA reads TGCGCCAGCAGCAAACCCCTTAGGGTTGGCACAGATACGCAGTATTTT. This sequence encodes CASSKPLRVGTDTQYF.